The present T cell receptor beta chain was sequenced within a study of blood T cell repertoires in COVID-19. Looking at the study overall: The origin of the acute and convalescent COVID-19 samples was the United States, Italy and Spain.

Sequencing was performed with immunoSEQ multiplex PCR; in TCRdb, only in-frame clones are kept and a portion is missing. The table records some 41,000 clones, 83% of them present only once. Unmatched junction bases numbered 13, after V lost 0 bases and J lost 5 bases. Germline V gives CDR1 SGHRS, CDR2 YFSETQ. There are 17 residues in the CDR3. The chain uses TRBV5-1 and TRBJ2-7; 8 bases align to TRBD1. The clonotype comes from a man older than 75 in a cohort sampled during active COVID-19. The material sequenced was peripheral blood. The CDR3 spells CASSLGGGQGIPHEQYF. The CDR3 DNA reads TGCGCCAGCAGCTTGGGGGGAGGACAGGGCATTCCCCACGAGCAGTACTTC.